This T cell receptor beta chain was obtained from a study of blood T cell repertoires in COVID-19. For the study at large: Samples taken during acute and convalescent COVID-19 were collected in the United States, Italy and Spain. PBMCs, B-cell-depleted T cells, or T cells were the source of the cDNA or gDNA that made up the material.

Authors' analysis steps: Estimates of nucleated cell counts were drawn from the amplification of reference gene primers. Only in-frame clones appear in the TCRdb table, and some are missing; sequencing was by immunoSEQ multiplex PCR. V and J calls and clone size are as listed in that table; D and trimming were resolved from the DNA. This table has some 190,000 clones, approximately 80% appearing once. Germline loops: CDR1 SGDLS, CDR2 YYNGEE. The length of the CDR3 is 16 residues. V gave up 0 bases and J gave up 4 bases, with 13 bases separating them. This TCR came from a man in his 60s with acute or convalescent COVID-19. The specimen sequenced was peripheral blood. The chain combines TRBV9 with TRBJ1-4; D is undetermined. The CDR3 sequence: CASSVAPAANNEKLFF. The DNA for the CDR3 is TGTGCCAGCAGCGTAGCTCCGGCAGCGAATAATGAAAAACTGTTTTTT. The whole variable domain, remainder taken from reference TRBV9 and TRBJ1-4, is DSGVTQTPKHLITATGQRVTLRCSPRSGDLSVYWYQQSLDQGLQFLIQYYNGEERAKGNILERFSAQQFPDLHSELNLSSLELGDSALYFCASSVAPAANNEKLFFGSGTQLSVL.